The 31 T cell receptor beta chains below come from one sample, sequenced in a study of vaccination and CD4 T cells after COVID-19. What these receptors recognize is not known. The sample's time point: late sampling 161 to 241 days after vaccination in a few convalescent patients. Treatment here: roughly 10-day PBMC culture with coronavirus spike peptide pools or control peptides (ViraFEST assay). Once obtained from cultured CD4+ T cells, the DNA was sequenced using the Oncomine TCR Beta short-read assay. TCRdb reprocessed the PCR reads via MiXCR and lists one record per CDR3 protein. Of more than 20,000 distinct CDR3 sequences in the sample, roughly two fifths were seen once. Material: CD4+ T cells from blood, cultured in vitro, obtained about 7 months after SARS-CoV-2 vaccination. Receptors were obtained from a human donor who had recovered from COVID-19.

The rearrangement links TRBV5-4 to TRBJ2-7; D unclear. This CDR3 is built from 14 residues. V gave up 4 bases and J gave up 1 base, with 12 bases separating them. Germline V gives CDR1 SGHNT, CDR2 YYREEE (reference sequence). For the CDR3, the DNA is TGTGCCAGCAGCCCCCTCCCGGGTTCCTACGAGCAGTACTTC. This translates into CASSPLPGSYEQYF.

This clonotype turned up a few times. V is TRBV19 and J is TRBJ2-7, with D maybe TRBD2 (6 bases). Trimming stripped 5 bases from V and 0 bases from J, with 14 bases between. The CDR3 covers 15 residues. From germline, CDR1 is LNHDA and CDR2 SQIVND (reference sequence). This CDR3 is CASSLRRGTSYEQYF. The CDR3 DNA reads TGTGCCAGTAGTCTCCGTCGGGGGACCTCCTACGAGCAGTACTTC.

The chain carries TRBV19 and TRBJ1-5; 9 bases are a match to TRBD1. The CDR3 covers 15 residues. Germline values: CDR1 LNHDA, CDR2 SQIVND (reference sequence). V shed 6 bases and J 5 bases; nucleotides not matched to a gene: 8. CDR3 loop: CASRGGRTGDQPQHF. The CDR3, as DNA: TGTGCCAGTAGGGGGGGCCGGACAGGGGATCAGCCCCAGCATTTT.

This sequence joins TRBV6-2 or TRBV6-3 and TRBJ2-3, with 7 bases matching TRBD2. The CDR3 totals 13 residues. V was pared by 0 bases and J by 8 bases, with 2 bases of the junction left unmatched. CDR1 is MNHEY, CDR2 SVGEGT, per germline. Written as DNA, the CDR3 is TGTGCCAGCAGTTACTCGACTAGCAGTACGCAGTATTTT. Its translation is CASSYSTSSTQYF.

The V call is TRBV2, the J call TRBJ2-6; 8 bases are shared with TRBD1. The CDR3 is 17 residues long. The germline V gene encodes CDR1 SNHLY and CDR2 FYNNEI. Trimming removed 7 bases from V and 0 bases from J; junction bases left unmatched: 8. The CDR3 DNA follows: TGTGCCAGCACTCTGGACAGGGTGGGCTCTGGGGCCAACGTCCTGACTTTC. Translated, it gives CASTLDRVGSGANVLTF.

The genes are TRBV24-1 and TRBJ2-1; 10 bases align to TRBD2. The CDR3 is 17 amino acids. V lost 4 bases and J lost 8; bases outside the gene matches: 13. Germline V CDR1 and CDR2: KGHDR, SFDVKD. The CDR3: CATSDSLAGVSGDEQFF. The CDR3 DNA reads TGTGCCACCAGTGACTCTCTAGCGGGAGTATCGGGAGATGAGCAGTTCTTC.

The chain has TRBV28 and TRBJ1-2; tentatively, D is TRBD1 (5 bases). With 5 bases removed from V and 4 bases from J, the gap between germline ends came to 17 bases. The CDR3 spans 15 residues. Germline CDR1 is MDHEN and CDR2 is SYDVKM. In DNA, the CDR3 is TGTGCCAGCAGTAATGCTGGCGCGGGGGGCTATGGCTACACCTTC. Translated, it gives CASSNAGAGGYGYTF.

In regard to this clonotype: One end of the junction is discordant with germline, which a read error may explain. The V call is TRBV6-2 or TRBV6-3, the J call TRBJ2-1; maybe TRBD2 (6 bases). The CDR3 is 15 amino acids. Germline V CDR1 and CDR2: MNHEY, SVGEGT. Here the CDR3 reads CASRPRLVSSNEQFF. CDR3 nucleotides: TGTGCCAGCAGACCCAGACTAGTTTCCTCCAATGAGCAGTTCTTC.

The genes are TRBV6-1 and TRBJ1-1; 7 nucleotides match TRBD1. CDR1 is MNHNS, CDR2 SASEGT, per germline. V trimming: 6 bases; J trimming: 0 bases; junction bases outside the gene matches: 4. The CDR3 consists of 14 residues. CDR3 amino acids: CASRKGQMNTEAFF. Here the CDR3 DNA reads TGTGCCAGCAGGAAGGGACAGATGAACACTGAAGCTTTCTTT.

This chain uses TRBV7-2 with TRBJ2-7; D is unclear. The CDR3 is made up of 15 amino acids. The ends were cut back, 5 bases at V and 2 bases at J, with 16 bases in the middle. CDR1 is SGHTA, CDR2 FQGNSA, per germline. CDR3 nucleotides: TGTGCCAGCAGCCTTACTTCAGCCGGAACCTACGAGCAGTACTTC. Amino acids: CASSLTSAGTYEQYF. Drawing the rest from reference TRBV7-2 and TRBJ2-7, the complete variable domain is GAGVSQSPSNKVTEKGKDVELRCDPISGHTALYWYRQSLGQGLEFLIYFQGNSAPDKSGLPSDRFSAERTGGSVSTLTIQRTQQEDSAVYLCASSLTSAGTYEQYFGPGTRLTVT.

This clonotype was picked up a small number of times. The rearrangement uses TRBV6-2 or TRBV6-3 and TRBJ1-5, with D possibly being TRBD1 (5 bases). CDR1 is MNHEY, CDR2 SVGEGT, per germline. The CDR3 runs 14 residues. Trimming pared 0 bases from V and 6 bases from J, leaving 9 bases between. CDR3 coding DNA: TGTGCCAGCAGTTACTCGACAGACACTCAGCCCCAGCATTTT. The encoded protein is CASSYSTDTQPQHF.

This clonotype was counted a few times. The V call is TRBV20-1, the J call TRBJ2-7; D is unresolved. Trimming pared 0 bases from V and 5 bases from J, leaving 5 bases between. CDR1 and CDR2 (germline): DFQATT, SNEGSKA (reference sequence). This CDR3 is 11 amino acids long. The chain's CDR3 is CSARDQHEQYF. The CDR3 nucleotides read TGCAGTGCTAGAGATCAGCACGAGCAGTACTTC.

This clonotype was seen more than once but under ten times. This rearrangement joins TRBV7-6 to TRBJ2-1, with D tentatively TRBD1 (5 bases). This CDR3 spans 13 amino acids. V was trimmed by 6 bases and J by 8 bases, leaving 14 bases between them. The germline CDR1 and CDR2 sequences are SGHVS and FNYEAQ. CDR3 amino acids: CASSPSLRDEQFF. CDR3 DNA: TGTGCCAGCAGTCCTTCCCTCAGGGATGAGCAGTTCTTC.

This clonotype was counted only a few times. One junction end does not reproduce the germline sequence, and a read error may be involved. This chain uses TRBV7-7 with TRBJ2-5; the D gene is possibly TRBD2 (6 bases). Germline CDR1 and CDR2: SSHAT and FNYEAQ (reference sequence). CDR3 length: 15 amino acids. The CDR3: CASSFGDGGQETQYF. For the CDR3, the DNA is TGTGCTAGCAGCTTTGGCGACGGGGGACAAGAGACCCAGTACTTC.

This chain connects TRBV7-2 to TRBJ2-5, with 8 bases identical to TRBD1. Germline values: CDR1 SGHTA, CDR2 FQGNSA. The CDR3 loop spans 15 amino acids. V shed 3 bases and J 0 bases; nucleotides not matched to a gene: 3. For the CDR3, the DNA is TGTGCCAGCAGCTTCCGGACAGGGTACCAAGAGACCCAGTACTTC. Protein product: CASSFRTGYQETQYF.

The chain uses TRBV7-6 and TRBJ2-7; D not certain. V lost 0 bases, J lost 3 bases, and 15 bases lay in between. The germline V gene has CDR1 SGHVS and CDR2 FNYEAQ. The length of the CDR3 is 16 residues. CDR3 protein: CASSLALGQLHYEQYF. The CDR3 coding sequence is TGTGCCAGCAGCTTAGCGCTAGGCCAGCTGCACTACGAGCAGTACTTC.

V and J are TRBV7-2 and TRBJ2-7; 8 bases fit TRBD2. After removal of 5 bases from V and 5 bases from J, the junction contained 8 bases not matched to a gene. The CDR3 has 14 amino acids. Germline CDR1 and CDR2: SGHTA and FQGNSA. This CDR3 is CASSLTGGSNEQYF. The CDR3 coding sequence is TGTGCCAGCAGCCTCACGGGGGGGAGCAACGAGCAGTACTTC.

This clonotype was recorded a few times. V gene TRBV20-1 combines with J gene TRBJ2-5; a possible D gene is TRBD1 (6 bases). V was trimmed by 0 bases and J by 3 bases, leaving 11 bases between them. The CDR3 runs 14 residues. Germline values: CDR1 DFQATT, CDR2 SNEGSKA (reference sequence). In DNA, the CDR3 is TGCAGTGCTAGAGATCCCAGGGGCGAAGAGACCCAGTACTTC. Translated, it gives CSARDPRGEETQYF.

The chain has TRBV2 and TRBJ1-6; TRBD1 agrees at 9 bases. With V trimmed by 6 bases and J by 8 bases, 5 bases remained unmatched. The CDR3 is 14 amino acids. Germline CDR1 and CDR2: SNHLY and FYNNEI. Written as DNA, the CDR3 is TGTGCCAGCAGAGGACAGGGGCTGGATTCACCCCTCCACTTT. The encoded protein is CASRGQGLDSPLHF.

The gene calls are TRBV19 and TRBJ1-1; a weak D match, TRBD1 (5 bases). The CDR3 consists of 15 residues. Germline CDR1 is LNHDA and CDR2 is SQIVND (reference sequence). Trimming took 3 bases from V and 7 from J, leaving 18 bases between them. CDR3 sequence: CASSMGPALGREAFF. In nucleotides, the CDR3 is TGTGCCAGTAGTATGGGACCTGCATTAGGACGTGAAGCTTTCTTT.

The chain recombines TRBV5-5 with TRBJ2-5; D perhaps matches TRBD2 (5 bases). The germline V gene has CDR1 SGHKS and CDR2 YYEKEE (reference sequence). Trimming removed 2 bases from V and 4 bases from J, with 12 bases in between. The length of the CDR3 is 14 residues. The CDR3 here is CASSFRGFGETQYF. Here the CDR3 DNA reads TGTGCCAGCAGCTTTCGGGGATTTGGAGAGACCCAGTACTTC. The whole variable domain, filled in from reference TRBV5-5 and TRBJ2-5, reads DAGVTQSPTHLIKTRGQQVTLRCSPISGHKSVSWYQQVLGQGPQFIFQYYEKEERGRGNFPDRFSARQFPNYSSELNVNALLLGDSALYLCASSFRGFGETQYFGPGTRLLVL.

This clonotype appeared once. CDR3 DNA: TGCAGTGCTACCCCTAAGGTTTCCACAGATACGCAGTATTTT. It specifies CSATPKVSTDTQYF. The rearrangement joins TRBV20-1 to TRBJ2-3; no clear D. Per the germline V gene, CDR1 is DFQATT and CDR2 is SNEGSKA (reference sequence). The CDR3 consists of 14 residues. With 4 bases removed from V and 2 bases from J, the gap between germline ends came to 13 bases.

The J gene is TRBJ2-7, the V gene TRBV6-1; 10 bases agree with TRBD2. V was pared by 5 bases and J by 3 bases, with 4 bases of the junction left unmatched. The germline V gene encodes CDR1 MNHNS and CDR2 SASEGT. The length of the CDR3 is 14 residues. The CDR3 spells CASSPIAGGYEQYF. In DNA form, the CDR3 reads TGTGCCAGCAGTCCTATAGCGGGAGGCTACGAGCAGTACTTC.

This clonotype has more than one count but fewer than ten. The V call is TRBV24-1, the J call TRBJ1-5, with TRBD1 as a possible D gene (6 bases). The CDR3 sequence is 17 residues long. Germline lookup yields CDR1 KGHDR and CDR2 SFDVKD. The V gene lost 3 bases and the J gene lost 0 bases, with 14 bases spanning the gap. CDR3 DNA: TGTGCCACCAGTGATCCGAGGACAGCTGATAGCAATCAGCCCCAGCATTTT. It specifies CATSDPRTADSNQPQHF.

This clonotype has a handful of counts. The V call is TRBV6-5, the J call TRBJ2-7, with TRBD2 matching 11 bases. V lost 2 bases to trimming and J lost 5 bases; unmatched junction nucleotides: 14. Germline CDR1 is MNHEY and CDR2 is SVGAGI. CDR3 length equals 18 residues. CDR3 in amino acids: CASSYGLAGGSRRNEQYF. The CDR3 nucleotides read TGTGCCAGCAGTTACGGGCTAGCGGGAGGTAGTCGGAGGAACGAGCAGTACTTC.

This chain links TRBV6-2 or TRBV6-3 with TRBJ2-3; 9 bases fit TRBD2. In germline, CDR1 is MNHEY, CDR2 SVGEGT. The CDR3 has 14 residues. Trimming at V came to 7 bases and at J to 4 bases, leaving 6 bases not matched to a gene. For the CDR3, the DNA is TGTGCCAGCATCCGAGTAGCGGGAGCAGATACGCAGTATTTT. Its translation is CASIRVAGADTQYF.

V usage is TRBV7-2 and J usage is TRBJ2-1; TRBD2 matches 10 bases. The germline V gene encodes CDR1 SGHTA and CDR2 FQGNSA. The J segment lost 4 bases and the V segment lost 5 bases, leaving 5 bases of the junction unmatched. This CDR3 comprises 15 residues. The CDR3 reads CASSRVAGGYNEQFF. The CDR3 DNA follows: TGTGCCAGCAGCCGGGTAGCGGGAGGTTACAATGAGCAGTTCTTC.

The chain employs TRBV6-1 and TRBJ2-5; 11 bases are a match to TRBD2. The ends lost 9 bases at V and 5 bases at J; junction bases unmatched: 5. CDR3 size: 13 residues. Germline lookup yields CDR1 MNHNS and CDR2 SASEGT. The CDR3: CASFSGRAETQYF. CDR3 in DNA: TGTGCCAGTTTTAGCGGGAGGGCGGAGACCCAGTACTTC.

In its sample, this clonotype was seen a few times. The chain has TRBV15 and TRBJ2-3; 8 bases line up with TRBD2. Germline V gene data show CDR1 as LNHNV and CDR2 as YYDKDF (reference sequence). The CDR3 extends over 16 amino acids. The junction had 7 bases not matched to a gene; V was cut back by 1 base and J by 4 bases. The CDR3: CATSRVSGSGPDTQYF. In DNA form, the CDR3 reads TGTGCCACCAGCAGAGTAAGCGGGAGCGGCCCAGATACGCAGTATTTT.

This clonotype has more than one count but fewer than ten. The rearrangement uses TRBV6-5 and TRBJ2-5, with D unclear. The V and J ends lost 1 base and 5 bases respectively, with 11 bases between them. The CDR3 runs to 14 residues. In germline, CDR1 is MNHEY, CDR2 SVGAGI. CDR3 loop: CASSYFQSRETQYF. The CDR3 DNA sequence: TGTGCCAGCAGTTACTTTCAGTCCCGGGAGACCCAGTACTTC.

The V call is TRBV25-1, the J call TRBJ1-5; TRBD1 aligns across 9 bases. Per the germline V gene, CDR1 is MGHDK and CDR2 is SYGVNS. The CDR3 contains 19 residues. V lost 4 bases, J lost 4 bases, and 17 bases stayed unmatched. CDR3 residues: CASSVIRDRVFSWNQPQHF. The CDR3 nucleotides are TGTGCCAGCAGTGTAATCCGGGACAGGGTATTTTCATGGAATCAGCCCCAGCATTTT.